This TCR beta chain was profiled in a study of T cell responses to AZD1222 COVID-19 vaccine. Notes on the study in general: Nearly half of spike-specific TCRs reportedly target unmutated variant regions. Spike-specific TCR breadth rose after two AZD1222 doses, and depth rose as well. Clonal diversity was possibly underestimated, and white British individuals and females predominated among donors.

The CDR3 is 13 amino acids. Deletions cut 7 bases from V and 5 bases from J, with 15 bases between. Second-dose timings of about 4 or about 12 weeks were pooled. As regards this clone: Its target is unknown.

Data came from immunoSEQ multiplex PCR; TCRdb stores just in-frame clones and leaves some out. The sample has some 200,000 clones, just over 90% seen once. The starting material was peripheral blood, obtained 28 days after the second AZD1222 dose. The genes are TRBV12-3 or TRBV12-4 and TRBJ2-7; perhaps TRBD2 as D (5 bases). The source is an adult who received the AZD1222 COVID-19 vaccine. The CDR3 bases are TGTGCCAGCACCCGGGGATGGACCCACGAGCAGTACTTC. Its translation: CASTRGWTHEQYF.